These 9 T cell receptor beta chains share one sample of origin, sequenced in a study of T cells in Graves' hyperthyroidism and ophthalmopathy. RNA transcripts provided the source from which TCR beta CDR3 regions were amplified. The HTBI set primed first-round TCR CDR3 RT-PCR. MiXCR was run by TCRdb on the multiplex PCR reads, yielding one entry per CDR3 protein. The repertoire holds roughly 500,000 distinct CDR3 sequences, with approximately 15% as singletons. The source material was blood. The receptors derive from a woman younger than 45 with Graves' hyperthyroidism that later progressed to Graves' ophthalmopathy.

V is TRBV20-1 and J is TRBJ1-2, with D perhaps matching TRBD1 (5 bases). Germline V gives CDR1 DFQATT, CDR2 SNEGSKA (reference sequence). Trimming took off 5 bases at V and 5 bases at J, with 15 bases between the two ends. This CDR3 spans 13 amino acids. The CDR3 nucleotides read TGCAGTGCTCCAGGGATGATAGGATATGGCTACACCTTC. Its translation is CSAPGMIGYGYTF.

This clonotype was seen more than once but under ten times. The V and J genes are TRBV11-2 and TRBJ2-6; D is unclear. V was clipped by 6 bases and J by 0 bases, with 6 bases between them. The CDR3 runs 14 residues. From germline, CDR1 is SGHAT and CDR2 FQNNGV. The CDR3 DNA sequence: TGTGCCAGCAGGCCGGTCTCTGGGGCCAACGTCCTGACTTTC. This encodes CASRPVSGANVLTF.

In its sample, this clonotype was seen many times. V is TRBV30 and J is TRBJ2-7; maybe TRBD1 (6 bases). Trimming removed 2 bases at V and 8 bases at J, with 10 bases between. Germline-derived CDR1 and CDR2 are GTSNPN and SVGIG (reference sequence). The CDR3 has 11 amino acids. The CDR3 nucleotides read TGTGCCTGGAGTTACCGGGACAAGCAGTACTTC. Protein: CAWSYRDKQYF. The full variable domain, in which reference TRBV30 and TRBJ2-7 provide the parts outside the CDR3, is SQTIHQWPATLVQPVGSPLSLECTVEGTSNPNLYWYRQAAGRGLQLLFYSVGIGQISSEVPQNLSASRPQDRQFILSSKKLLLSDSGFYLCAWSYRDKQYFGPGTRLTVT.

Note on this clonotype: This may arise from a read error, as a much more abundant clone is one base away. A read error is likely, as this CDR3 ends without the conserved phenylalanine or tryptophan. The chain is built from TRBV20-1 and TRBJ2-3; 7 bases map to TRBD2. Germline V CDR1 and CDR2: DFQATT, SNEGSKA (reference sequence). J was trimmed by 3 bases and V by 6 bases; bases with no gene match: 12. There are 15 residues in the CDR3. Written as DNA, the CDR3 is TGCAGTGCCCCAGTCGCGGGAGTCAAGACAGATACGCAGTATTTA. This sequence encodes CSAPVAGVKTDTQYL.

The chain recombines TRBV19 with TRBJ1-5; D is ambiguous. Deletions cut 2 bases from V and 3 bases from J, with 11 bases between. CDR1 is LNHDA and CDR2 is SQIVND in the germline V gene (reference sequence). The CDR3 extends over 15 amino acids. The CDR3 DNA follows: TGTGCCAGTAGTATAAAGGAAGGACCCAATCAGCCCCAGCATTTT. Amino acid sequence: CASSIKEGPNQPQHF.

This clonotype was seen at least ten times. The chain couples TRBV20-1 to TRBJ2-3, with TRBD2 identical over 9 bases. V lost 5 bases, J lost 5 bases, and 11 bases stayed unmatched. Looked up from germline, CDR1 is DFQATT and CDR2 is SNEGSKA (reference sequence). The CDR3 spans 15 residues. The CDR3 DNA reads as TGCAGTGCTCCGCCCCGCGGGAGGGGGAGAGATACGCAGTATTTT. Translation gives CSAPPRGRGRDTQYF.

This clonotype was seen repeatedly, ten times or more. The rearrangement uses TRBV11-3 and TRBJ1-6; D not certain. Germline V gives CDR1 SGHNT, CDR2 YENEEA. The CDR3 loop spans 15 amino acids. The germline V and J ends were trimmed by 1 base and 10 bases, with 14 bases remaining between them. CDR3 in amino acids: CASSLGFSRSSPLHF. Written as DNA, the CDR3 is TGTGCCAGCAGCTTAGGGTTTTCAAGAAGCTCACCCCTCCACTTT.

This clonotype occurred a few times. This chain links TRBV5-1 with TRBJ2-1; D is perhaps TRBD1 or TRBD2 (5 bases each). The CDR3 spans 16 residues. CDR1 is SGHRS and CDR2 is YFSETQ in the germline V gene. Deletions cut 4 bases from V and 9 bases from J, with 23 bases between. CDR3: CASSPFRDVRSSEQFF. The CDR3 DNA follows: TGCGCCAGCAGCCCGTTCCGGGACGTCCGGTCCAGTGAGCAGTTCTTC.

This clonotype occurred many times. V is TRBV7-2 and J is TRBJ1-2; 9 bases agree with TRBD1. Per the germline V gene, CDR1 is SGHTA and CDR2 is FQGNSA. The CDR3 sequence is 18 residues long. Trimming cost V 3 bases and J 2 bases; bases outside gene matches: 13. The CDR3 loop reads CASSLGGDREWFNYGYTF. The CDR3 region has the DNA TGTGCCAGCAGCTTGGGCGGGGACAGGGAATGGTTCAACTATGGCTACACCTTC.